Shown below are 19 T cell receptor beta chains from a single sample sequenced in a study of OX40 agonist ivuxolimab in advanced cancers. Libraries were prepared by immunoSEQ multiplex PCR; TCRdb keeps only in-frame clonotypes and omits some of them. The sample includes 150,000 to 170,000 clones, 85% to 95% of them seen just once. The sample consisted of CD4+ or CD8+ T cells sorted from blood, taken in a trial of the OX40 agonist ivuxolimab. Every receptor here comes from an adult with an advanced solid tumor such as melanoma, head and neck, liver or kidney cancer.

The V call is TRBV5-1, the J call TRBJ2-5, with 15 nucleotides matching TRBD2. The V gene end was trimmed by 2 bases and the J gene end by 5 bases; junction bases not matched to a gene: 10. The CDR3 covers 18 residues. Germline V gene sequence: CDR1 SGHRS, CDR2 YFSETQ. Written as DNA, the CDR3 is TGCGCCAGCAGCTTTGGGACTAGCGGGGGGCCCTCCCTGGAGACCCAGTACTTC. It codes for CASSFGTSGGPSLETQYF.

The chain uses TRBV2 and TRBJ1-5, with D tentatively TRBD1 (5 bases). The CDR3 consists of 14 residues. The ends were cut back, 6 bases at V and 4 bases at J, with 13 bases in the middle. The V gene's germline CDR1 is SNHLY and CDR2 FYNNEI. The CDR3 sequence is CASRGTVQNQPQHF. Written as DNA, the CDR3 is TGTGCCAGCAGGGGGACGGTACAAAATCAGCCCCAGCATTTT.

Worth noting for this clone: The junction and the germline gene differ at one end; a read error may be behind it. CDR3 amino acids: CARSGRDRGHEQFF. The CDR3 bases are TGTGCCCGCAGTGGCCGGGACAGGGGACATGAGCAGTTCTTC. The chain carries TRBV7-6 and TRBJ2-1; 10 bases are shared with TRBD1. From germline, CDR1 is SGHVS and CDR2 FNYEAQ. CDR3 length: 14 amino acids.

The rearrangement joins TRBV5-1 to TRBJ2-7; TRBD1 is a possible D gene (5 bases). The CDR3 runs to 15 residues. V was trimmed by 0 bases and J by 1 base, leaving 11 bases between them. Germline V gene sequence: CDR1 SGHRS, CDR2 YFSETQ. The DNA of the CDR3 is TGCGCCAGCAGCTTGGATCAGACAGTTTCCTACGAGCAGTACTTC. Its protein product is CASSLDQTVSYEQYF.

The chain carries TRBV6-6 and TRBJ2-3; tentative D call: TRBD2 (6 bases). Looked up from germline, CDR1 is MNHNY and CDR2 is SVGAGI (reference sequence). Trimming took 4 bases from V and 4 from J, leaving 15 bases between them. This CDR3 has 15 amino acids. CDR3 residues: CASSSAGRGADTQYF. The CDR3 DNA reads TGTGCCAGCAGTTCTGCGGGGAGAGGCGCAGATACGCAGTATTTT.

The V gene is TRBV6-6, the J gene TRBJ1-2; 7 bases are a match to TRBD1. The CDR3 has 15 residues. V dropped 0 bases and J dropped 3; count of bases not matched to a gene: 4. In germline, CDR1 is MNHNY, CDR2 SVGAGI (reference sequence). CDR3 sequence: CASSYSGRGHYGYTF. The CDR3 coding sequence is TGTGCCAGCAGTTACTCGGGGAGGGGGCACTATGGCTACACCTTC.

The chain couples TRBV7-2 to TRBJ2-3; 9 bases are a match to TRBD2. V lost 4 bases to trimming and J lost 2 bases; unmatched junction nucleotides: 7. CDR1 and CDR2 from the germline V gene are SGHTA and FQGNSA. The CDR3 runs 16 residues. As DNA, the CDR3 is TGTGCCAGCAGCTCCCCGACTAGCGGTTACACAGATACGCAGTATTTT. Protein sequence: CASSSPTSGYTDTQYF.

The chain combines TRBV6-5 with TRBJ2-3; the D call may be TRBD1 or TRBD2 (5 bases each). The germline V and J ends were trimmed by 0 bases and 8 bases, with 15 bases remaining between them. The V gene's germline CDR1 is MNHEY and CDR2 SVGAGI. The CDR3 has 15 residues. CDR3 region: CASSYSSGFGGTQYF. CDR3 bases: TGTGCCAGCAGTTACTCGTCGGGGTTTGGGGGTACGCAGTATTTT.

The chain combines TRBV5-4 with TRBJ1-6, with D unclear. Trimming took 0 bases from V and 5 from J, leaving 6 bases between them. Germline V gene data show CDR1 as SGHNT and CDR2 as YYREEE (reference sequence). The CDR3 is 14 residues long. The DNA of the CDR3 is TGTGCCAGCAGCTTGGGGTTGGATAATTCACCCCTCCACTTT. Protein sequence: CASSLGLDNSPLHF.

This chain connects TRBV6-6 to TRBJ1-1, with a possible D match to TRBD1 (5 bases). This CDR3 comprises 15 residues. The ends were cut back, 0 bases at V and 1 base at J, with 9 bases in the middle. The V gene's germline CDR1 is MNHNY and CDR2 SVGAGI (reference sequence). The CDR3 sequence is CASSYSAQGNTEAFF. The DNA for the CDR3 is TGTGCCAGCAGTTACTCGGCCCAGGGGAACACTGAAGCTTTCTTT.

This clone was counted a single time. The chain has TRBV7-6 and TRBJ2-3, with D possibly matching TRBD2 (5 bases). Germline lookup yields CDR1 SGHVS and CDR2 FNYEAQ. Trimming took off 2 bases at V and 0 bases at J, with 12 bases between the two ends. The CDR3 is 16 residues long. The CDR3 loop reads CASSLSHGISTDTQYF. As DNA, the CDR3 is TGTGCCAGCAGCTTATCCCACGGGATTAGCACAGATACGCAGTATTTT.

The gene calls are TRBV5-1 and TRBJ2-3; D is tentatively TRBD1 or TRBD2 (6 bases each). From germline, CDR1 is SGHRS and CDR2 YFSETQ. There are 15 residues in the CDR3. Trimming stripped 3 bases from V and 1 base from J, with 12 bases between. The CDR3 sequence: CASSWGADGTDTQYF. In DNA form, the CDR3 reads TGCGCCAGCAGCTGGGGGGCGGACGGCACAGATACGCAGTATTTT.

The J gene is TRBJ1-2, the V gene TRBV15; D unclear. This CDR3 is built from 12 residues. Germline loops: CDR1 LNHNV, CDR2 YYDKDF (reference sequence). Trimming shortened V by 0 bases and J by 7 bases, and 6 bases separated the two germline ends. The CDR3 loop reads CATSRDIVGYTF. In nucleotides, the CDR3 is TGTGCCACCAGCAGAGATATCGTTGGCTACACCTTC.

As for this clone: Germline is not matched at one junction end, which may reflect a read error. The chain employs TRBV7-7 and TRBJ2-1, with D possibly being TRBD2 (6 bases). The CDR3 is made up of 14 amino acids. Germline CDR1 SSHAT, CDR2 FNYEAQ (reference sequence). The CDR3, as DNA: TGTGCTAGCAGCCTTGGACTACCTTCGGATGAGCAGTTCTTC. It is translated as CASSLGLPSDEQFF.

The V call is TRBV6-1, the J call TRBJ1-4; D call uncertain. V was pared by 7 bases and J by 0 bases, with 9 bases between. This CDR3 contains 14 residues. The V gene's germline CDR1 is MNHNS and CDR2 SASEGT. CDR3 region: CASKAGTTNEKLFF. The CDR3 coding sequence is TGTGCCAGCAAGGCGGGAACAACTAATGAAAAACTGTTTTTT.

The V call is TRBV19, the J call TRBJ1-2; TRBD1 might be the D (5 bases). CDR3 size: 15 residues. The V gene lost 5 bases and the J gene lost 0 bases, with 13 bases spanning the gap. Germline-derived CDR1 and CDR2 are LNHDA and SQIVND (reference sequence). The CDR3 DNA is TGTGCCAGTAGTTCTCGATCAGGGTCTAACTATGGCTACACCTTC. This sequence encodes CASSSRSGSNYGYTF.

This clone has more than one count but fewer than ten. The chain combines TRBV9 with TRBJ1-1; TRBD1 matches 7 bases. CDR3 length equals 16 residues. V was clipped by 4 bases and J by 2 bases; unmatched bases: 11. Per the germline V gene, CDR1 is SGDLS and CDR2 is YYNGEE. The CDR3 sequence: CASSPRRGTANTEAFF. The CDR3 DNA reads as TGTGCCAGCAGCCCCCGTAGAGGGACAGCAAACACTGAAGCTTTCTTT.

The chain couples TRBV4-1 to TRBJ1-5; tentative D call: TRBD1 (5 bases). Germline-derived CDR1 and CDR2 are MGHRA and YSYEKL. The V gene lost 1 base and the J gene lost 2 bases, with 9 bases spanning the gap. The CDR3 covers 15 residues. The CDR3 loop is CASSQASQGNQPQHF. The CDR3, as DNA: TGCGCCAGCAGCCAAGCCTCACAGGGCAATCAGCCCCAGCATTTT.

Details on this clone: At one end, the junction sequence differs from germline, possibly due to a read error. In DNA, the CDR3 is TGTGCTAGCAGCCCCAGCGAGGGAGGGGGGGAGACCCAGTACTTC. This encodes CASSPSEGGGETQYF. This chain links TRBV7-7 with TRBJ2-5, with D maybe TRBD2 (7 bases). This CDR3 has 15 residues. CDR1 SSHAT and CDR2 FNYEAQ come from the germline V gene (reference sequence).